This is a list of T cell receptor beta chains from one sample in a study of control samples from healthy donors and cancer patients. The assay was immunoSEQ multiplex PCR, and TCRdb's table has in-frame clones only and misses some. The data contain fewer than 120,000 clones, roughly 90% of them singletons. The sample was PBMCs. The receptors here all came from a woman aged 55-69 years with lung cancer. CDR3s include the opening cysteine and the closing phenylalanine or tryptophan. D genes are given only for firm matches. Size is stated for part of the rows, as once, few or many counts, or as a class when the clone is expanded.

v_call	d_call	j_call	clone_size	cdr3_aa	cdr3_nt
TRBV7-8	-	TRBJ2-1	few	CASRALGGSDSYNEQFF	TGTGCCAGCAGAGCTTTAGGAGGTAGCGACTCCTACAATGAGCAGTTCTTC
TRBV10-3	-	TRBJ1-3	-	CAISEGNTIYF	TGTGCCATCAGTGAGGGAAACACCATATATTTT
TRBV19	-	TRBJ1-1	-	CASSSGWDTEAFF	TGTGCCAGTAGTAGTGGGTGGGACACTGAAGCTTTCTTT
TRBV12-3/TRBV12-4	-	TRBJ1-5	-	CASNEGSHQPQHF	TGTGCCAGCAATGAGGGGTCGCATCAGCCCCAGCATTTT
TRBV29-1	-	TRBJ1-2	-	CSVDPPAGYGYTF	TGCAGCGTTGATCCCCCGGCGGGCTATGGCTACACCTTC
TRBV5-4	TRBD2	TRBJ2-3	-	CASSLGLAGPYSTDTQYF	TGTGCCAGCAGCTTGGGCCTAGCGGGGCCGTACAGCACAGATACGCAGTATTTT
TRBV2	TRBD1	TRBJ1-2	once	CASSEGQGVGGYTF	TGTGCCAGCAGTGAGGGACAGGGGGTGGGGGGCTACACCTTC
TRBV28	-	TRBJ1-2	-	CASSPSRDGELYGYTF	TGTGCCAGCAGTCCCTCCCGGGACGGAGAACTCTATGGCTACACCTTC
TRBV5-1	-	TRBJ2-7	-	CASSPVGGGVYEQYF	TGCGCCAGCAGCCCCGTCGGAGGGGGCGTCTACGAGCAGTACTTC
TRBV14	-	TRBJ1-6	-	CASSQYSGASSPLHF	TGTGCCAGCAGCCAATACAGTGGGGCGAGTTCACCCCTCCACTTT